This T cell receptor (beta chain) is drawn from a study of sequential checkpoint blockade in melanoma (dated by TCRdb to between 2018 and 2020). A note on the overall study: Patients were randomized 1:1 to first-line nivolumab followed by ipilimumab (arm A) or ipilimumab followed by nivolumab (arm B). Both trial sequences were followed by maintenance nivolumab.

The full study reports these points: Larger, independent patient cohorts are needed to validate the response-prediction model that combines TCR metrics and mutation burden.

According to the study, the label for this sample's treatment or condition signals: randomized to nivolumab then ipilimumab (arm A) or the reverse (arm B). None of the patients in the trial had previously been given DNA-damaging chemotherapy. Live CD3+CD8+ cells negative for CD19 and CD56 were sorted from thawed PBMCs on a FACS Aria II flow cytometer. CheckMate 064, a randomized, open-label phase II trial of sequential checkpoint blockade, was the source of the samples, all of which came from patients with melanoma. Peripheral blood mononuclear cells were collected by leukapheresis, purified using Ficoll-Paque, and frozen in human serum containing about 11% DMSO. Purity of sorted blood CD3+CD8+ cells was verified at >98% immediately after sorting, followed by DNA extraction. Regarding this clone: Its specific antigen is unknown. One base away there is no much larger clone; base qualities are not given.

V is pruned by 11 bases and J by 7 bases, leaving 6 bases of the junction without a gene match. The germline V gene sets CDR1 to MNHEY and CDR2 to SVGAGI. The CDR3, cysteine through phenylalanine, is 13 amino acids long. The retained sequence is limited to the CDR3, 39 bases, with the frame set at the first base. The immunoSEQ Assay was used to immunosequence TCRbeta CDR3 regions from genomic DNA. Before high-throughput sequencing, the genomic DNA was amplified using bias-controlled multiplex PCR. Per the authors' processing: To quantify the absolute abundance of each unique TCRbeta CDR3 region, the sequences were collapsed and filtered. Clonality, defined as 1 minus Pielou's evenness, was calculated using only productive rearrangements. A previously published method was used to identify clones with significantly greater frequencies in on-treatment samples than in baseline samples. The clones in this table, taken by TCRdb from immuneACCESS, are in-frame only. Not every clone is retained; where verified, under half of the shortfall comes from an unresolved V gene, and the cause of the rest is unknown. That table is the source of V, J and clone size, and D and trimming were worked out from the DNA. The sample has 15,000 to 25,000 clones on record, around 82% of them singletons. Approximately 56% of the sample belongs to the ten largest clones.

The TCR originated in a human donor with melanoma. Material: CD8+ T cells sorted from blood (inferred from file names), obtained from a patient given nivolumab and ipilimumab in sequence. The chain was built from TRBV6-5 and TRBJ2-1; 12 bases in between match TRBD1. The CDR3 is CAVRDRGQNEQFF. The sequenced DNA: TGTGCCGTGCGGGACAGGGGGCAAAATGAGCAGTTCTTC.